The clone carrying this TCR beta chain turned up a few times. The antigen is not known. The data derive from a study of T cell repertoires in cytomegalovirus infection. Whole-study context: Matching HLA type and CMV infection were both indicated by public TCR beta signatures.

V was pared by 4 bases and J by 5 bases, with 16 bases of the junction left unmatched. Germline assignment: CDR1 SGHTA and CDR2 FQGNSA. The CDR3 is made up of 17 amino acids. Findings and caveats of the study: Of the TCR beta families, the public ones yielded a cumulative frequency that identified carriers of CMV plus the relevant HLA.

In TCRdb, the reads were re-called with MiXCR into one record per CDR3 protein. The table lists 350,000 to 400,000 distinct CDR3 sequences, about 35% of them singletons, with around an eighth in the top ten. The V and J genes are TRBV7-2 and TRBJ2-5, with TRBD2 matching 7 bases. The clonotype originates from a human donor in good health (CMV status not recorded). Some clones in this sample may be carry-over from other donors' samples. Material: cultured PBMCs, obtained from culture after CMV antigen stimulation. The CDR3 DNA is TGTGCCAGCAGCTCCCCCCGCCAGGCGGGAGCCCCTGAGACCCAGTACTTC. Translated: CASSSPRQAGAPETQYF. Drawing the rest from reference TRBV7-2 and TRBJ2-5, the complete variable domain is GAGVSQSPSNKVTEKGKDVELRCDPISGHTALYWYRQSLGQGLEFLIYFQGNSAPDKSGLPSDRFSAERTGGSVSTLTIQRTQQEDSAVYLCASSSPRQAGAPETQYFGPGTRLLVL.